These 6 T cell receptor beta chains share one sample of origin, sequenced in a study of prognosis after radiotherapy for stage I lung cancer. By two-round multiplex PCR, the TCR beta CDR3 was amplified from genomic DNA. With primers specific to each TRBV and TRBJ gene, the first-round PCR was performed. From the multiplex PCR reads, TCRdb called clonotypes with MiXCR, one entry per CDR3 protein. The profile covers around 31,000 distinct CDR3 sequences, with around half appearing a single time and approximately 16% taken by the ten largest. The material sequenced was PBMCs, taken before or after stereotactic body radiation therapy (not recorded which). These receptors came from a donor over 45 with non-small cell lung cancer.

The chain links TRBV5-4 to TRBJ1-6; D ambiguous. V was shortened by 2 bases and J by 9 bases, with 6 bases between the two germline ends. The germline V gene encodes CDR1 SGHNT and CDR2 YYREEE (reference sequence). The CDR3 spans 12 residues. The CDR3: CASSFSGSPLHF. The CDR3, as DNA: TGTGCCAGCAGCTTCTCGGGTTCACCCCTCCACTTT.

There are many counts of this clonotype. The genes are TRBV18 and TRBJ1-5; the D gene is possibly TRBD1 (5 bases). Germline values: CDR1 KGHSH, CDR2 LQKENI. This CDR3 region has 13 residues. Trimming took 5 bases from V and 8 from J, leaving 13 bases between them. The CDR3 region has the DNA TGTGCCAGCTCAAACCTCGGGGACGAGCCCCAGCATTTT. Translating it yields CASSNLGDEPQHF.

The CDR3 reads CSASRGRGNEQFF. The CDR3 DNA follows: TGCAGTGCCAGCCGCGGGAGAGGGAATGAGCAGTTCTTC. This chain connects TRBV20-1 to TRBJ2-1, with 7 bases identical to TRBD2. This CDR3 has 13 residues. Germline V gene lookup returns CDR1 DFQATT and CDR2 SNEGSKA (reference sequence). Losses at the gene ends were 6 bases for V and 7 bases for J; bases not matched to a gene: 9.

The chain links TRBV28 to TRBJ2-7; weak D call: TRBD2 (6 bases). Deletions cut 7 bases from V and 3 bases from J, with 19 bases between. Germline assignment: CDR1 MDHEN and CDR2 SYDVKM. This CDR3 spans 15 amino acids. The DNA of the CDR3 is TGTGCCAGCATTTTCAGCCAGAGCGGGCTCTACGAGCAGTACTTC. Protein sequence: CASIFSQSGLYEQYF.

The V gene is TRBV29-1, the J gene TRBJ2-5; 7 bases map to TRBD2. J lost 4 bases, V lost 4 bases, and 18 bases had no gene match. The CDR3 has 17 residues. Germline values: CDR1 SQVTM, CDR2 ANQGSEA. The CDR3 bases are TGCAGCGTTGGGGCTAGCGGACTACCTTCTTGGGGAGAGACCCAGTACTTC. Translated, it gives CSVGASGLPSWGETQYF.

The sample holds many counts of this clonotype. This chain connects TRBV5-1 to TRBJ1-4, with TRBD1 as a possible D gene (6 bases). The CDR3 is made up of 13 amino acids. The V end lost 8 bases, the J end lost 4 bases, and 12 bases lay between the germline ends. Per the germline V gene, CDR1 is SGHRS and CDR2 is YFSETQ. Here the CDR3 DNA reads TGCGCCAGTCGGACAGCTAATAATGAAAAACTGTTTTTT. This gives the protein CASRTANNEKLFF.